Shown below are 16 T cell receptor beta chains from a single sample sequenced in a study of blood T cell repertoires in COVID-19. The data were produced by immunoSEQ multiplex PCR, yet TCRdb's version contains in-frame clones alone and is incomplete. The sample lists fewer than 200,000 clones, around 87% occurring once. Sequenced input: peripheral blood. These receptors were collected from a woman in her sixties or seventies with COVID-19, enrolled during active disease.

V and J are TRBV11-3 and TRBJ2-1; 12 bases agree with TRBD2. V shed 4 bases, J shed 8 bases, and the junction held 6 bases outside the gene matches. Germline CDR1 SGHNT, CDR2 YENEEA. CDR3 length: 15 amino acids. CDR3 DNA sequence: TGTGCCAGCAGCTCTAGCGGGAGGGCCTTCGATGAGCAGTTCTTC. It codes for CASSSSGRAFDEQFF. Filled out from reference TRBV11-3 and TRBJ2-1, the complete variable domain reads EAGVVQSPRYKIIEKKQPVAFWCNPISGHNTLYWYLQNLGQGPELLIRYENEEAVDDSQLPKDRFSAERLKGVDSTLKIQPAELGDSAVYLCASSSSGRAFDEQFFGPGTRLTVL.

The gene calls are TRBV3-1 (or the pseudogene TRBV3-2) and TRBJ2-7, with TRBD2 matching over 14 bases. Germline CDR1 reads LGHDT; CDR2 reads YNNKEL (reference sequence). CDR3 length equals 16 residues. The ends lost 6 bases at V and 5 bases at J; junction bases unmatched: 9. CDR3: CASSLGLAGEVDEQYF. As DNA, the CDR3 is TGTGCCAGCAGTTTGGGACTAGCGGGAGAAGTGGACGAGCAGTACTTC.

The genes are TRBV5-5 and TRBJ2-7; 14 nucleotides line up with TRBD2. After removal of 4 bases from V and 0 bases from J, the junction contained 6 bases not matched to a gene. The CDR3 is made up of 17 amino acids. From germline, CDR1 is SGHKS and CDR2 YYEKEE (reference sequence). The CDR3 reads CASSIGLAGGSSYEQYF. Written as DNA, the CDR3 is TGTGCCAGCAGCATCGGACTAGCGGGAGGTTCCTCCTACGAGCAGTACTTC.

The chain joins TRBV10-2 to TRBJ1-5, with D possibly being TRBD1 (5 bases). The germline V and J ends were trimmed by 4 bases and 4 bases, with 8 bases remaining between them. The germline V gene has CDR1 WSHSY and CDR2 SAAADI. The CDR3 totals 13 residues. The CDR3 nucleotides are TGCGCCAGCAGTGCGAGACAGAATCAGCCCCAGCATTTT. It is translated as CASSARQNQPQHF.

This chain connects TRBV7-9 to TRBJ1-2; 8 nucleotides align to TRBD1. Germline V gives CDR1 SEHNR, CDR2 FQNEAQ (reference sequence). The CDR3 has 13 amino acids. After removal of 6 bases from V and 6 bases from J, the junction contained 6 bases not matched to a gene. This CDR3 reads CASSTDRAHGYTF. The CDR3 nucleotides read TGTGCCAGCAGTACGGACAGGGCCCATGGCTACACCTTC.

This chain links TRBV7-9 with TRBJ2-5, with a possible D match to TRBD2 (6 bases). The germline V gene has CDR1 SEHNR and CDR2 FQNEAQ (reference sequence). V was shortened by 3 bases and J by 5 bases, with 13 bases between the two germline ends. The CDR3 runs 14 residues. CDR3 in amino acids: CASSLGGARETQYF. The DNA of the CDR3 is TGTGCCAGCAGCTTGGGCGGGGCTCGGGAGACCCAGTACTTC.

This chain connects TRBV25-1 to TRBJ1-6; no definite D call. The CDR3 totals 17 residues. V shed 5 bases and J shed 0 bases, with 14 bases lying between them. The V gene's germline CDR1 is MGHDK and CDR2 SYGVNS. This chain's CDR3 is CASSSQDRGSYNSPLHF. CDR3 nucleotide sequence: TGTGCCAGCAGTAGCCAGGACCGGGGCTCCTATAATTCACCCCTCCACTTT. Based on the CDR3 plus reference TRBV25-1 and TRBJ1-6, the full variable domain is EADIYQTPRYLVIGTGKKITLECSQTMGHDKMYWYQQDPGMELHLIHYSYGVNSTEKGDLSSESTVSRIRTEHFPLTLESARPSHTSQYLCASSSQDRGSYNSPLHFGNGTRLTVT.

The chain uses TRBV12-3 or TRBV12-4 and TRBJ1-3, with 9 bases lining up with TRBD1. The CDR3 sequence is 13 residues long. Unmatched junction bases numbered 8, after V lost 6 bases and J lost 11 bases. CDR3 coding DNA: TGTGCCAGCAGATCAACAGGGGGCTTCTCCATATATTTT. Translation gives CASRSTGGFSIYF.

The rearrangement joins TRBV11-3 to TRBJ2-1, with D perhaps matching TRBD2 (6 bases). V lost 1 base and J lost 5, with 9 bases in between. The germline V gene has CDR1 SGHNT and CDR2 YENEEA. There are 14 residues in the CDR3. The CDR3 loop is CASSLGGDHNEQFF. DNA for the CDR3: TGTGCCAGCAGCTTAGGGGGGGATCACAATGAGCAGTTCTTC.

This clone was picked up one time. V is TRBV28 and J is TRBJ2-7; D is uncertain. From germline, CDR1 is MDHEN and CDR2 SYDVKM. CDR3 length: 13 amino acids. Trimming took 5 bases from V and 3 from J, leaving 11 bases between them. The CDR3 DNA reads TGTGCCAGCAGTCGAACAGACGGCTACGAGCAGTACTTC. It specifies CASSRTDGYEQYF. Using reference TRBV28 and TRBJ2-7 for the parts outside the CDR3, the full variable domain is DVKVTQSSRYLVKRTGEKVFLECVQDMDHENMFWYRQDPGLGLRLIYFSYDVKMKEKGDIPEGYSVSREKKERFSLILESASTNQTSMYLCASSRTDGYEQYFGPGTRLTVT.

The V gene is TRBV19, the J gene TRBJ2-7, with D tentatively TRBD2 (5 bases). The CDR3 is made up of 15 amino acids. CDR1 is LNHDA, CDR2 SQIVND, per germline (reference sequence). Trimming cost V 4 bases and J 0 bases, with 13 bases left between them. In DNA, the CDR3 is TGTGCCAGTAGTACCGGAGCGGTAAGCTCCTACGAGCAGTACTTC. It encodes CASSTGAVSSYEQYF.

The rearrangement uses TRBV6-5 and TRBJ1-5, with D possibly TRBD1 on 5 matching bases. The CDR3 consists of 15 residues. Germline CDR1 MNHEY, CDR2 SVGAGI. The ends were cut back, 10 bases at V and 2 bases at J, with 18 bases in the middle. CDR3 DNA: TGTGCCACCTCCACGGGACTGATTCGCAATCAGCCCCAGCATTTT. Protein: CATSTGLIRNQPQHF.

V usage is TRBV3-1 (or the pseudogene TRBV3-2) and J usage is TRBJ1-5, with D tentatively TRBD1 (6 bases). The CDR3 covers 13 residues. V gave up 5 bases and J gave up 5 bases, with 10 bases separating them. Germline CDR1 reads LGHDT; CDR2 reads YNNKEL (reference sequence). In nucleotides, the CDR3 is TGTGCCAGCAGCTCCCACAGGGATCAGCCCCAGCATTTT. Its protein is CASSSHRDQPQHF.

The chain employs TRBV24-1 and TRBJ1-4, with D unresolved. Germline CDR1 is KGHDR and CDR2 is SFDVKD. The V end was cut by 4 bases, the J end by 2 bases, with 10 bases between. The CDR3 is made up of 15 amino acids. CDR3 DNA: TGTGCCACCAGTGACGGCGGCCGTACTAATGAAAAACTGTTTTTT. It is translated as CATSDGGRTNEKLFF.

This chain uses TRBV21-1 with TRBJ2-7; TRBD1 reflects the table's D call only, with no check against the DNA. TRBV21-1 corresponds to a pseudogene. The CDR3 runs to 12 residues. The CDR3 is CASSKSRDEQYF. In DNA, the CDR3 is TGTGCCAGCAGCAAATCCAGGGACGAGCAGTACTTC.

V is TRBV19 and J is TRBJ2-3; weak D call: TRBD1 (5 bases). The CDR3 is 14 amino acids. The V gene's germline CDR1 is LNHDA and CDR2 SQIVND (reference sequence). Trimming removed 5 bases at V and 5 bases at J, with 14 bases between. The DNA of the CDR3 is TGTGCCAGTAGTTCCCTAGAAGGGGTAGATACGCAGTATTTT. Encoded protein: CASSSLEGVDTQYF.